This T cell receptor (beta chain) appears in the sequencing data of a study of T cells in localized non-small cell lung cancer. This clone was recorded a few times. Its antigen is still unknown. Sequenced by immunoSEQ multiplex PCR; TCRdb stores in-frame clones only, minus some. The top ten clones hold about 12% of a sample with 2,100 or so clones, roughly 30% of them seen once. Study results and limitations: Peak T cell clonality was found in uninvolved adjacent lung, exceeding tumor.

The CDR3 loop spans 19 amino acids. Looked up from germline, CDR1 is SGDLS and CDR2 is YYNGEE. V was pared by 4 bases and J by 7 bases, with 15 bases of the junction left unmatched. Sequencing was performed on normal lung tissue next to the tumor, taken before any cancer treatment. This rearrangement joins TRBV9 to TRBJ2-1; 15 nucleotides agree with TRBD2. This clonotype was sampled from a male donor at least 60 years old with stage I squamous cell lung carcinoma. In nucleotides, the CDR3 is TGTGCCAGCAGCTTCAGGCCTTCACCGGGACTAGCGGGAGGAAATGAGCAGTTCTTC. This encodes CASSFRPSPGLAGGNEQFF.